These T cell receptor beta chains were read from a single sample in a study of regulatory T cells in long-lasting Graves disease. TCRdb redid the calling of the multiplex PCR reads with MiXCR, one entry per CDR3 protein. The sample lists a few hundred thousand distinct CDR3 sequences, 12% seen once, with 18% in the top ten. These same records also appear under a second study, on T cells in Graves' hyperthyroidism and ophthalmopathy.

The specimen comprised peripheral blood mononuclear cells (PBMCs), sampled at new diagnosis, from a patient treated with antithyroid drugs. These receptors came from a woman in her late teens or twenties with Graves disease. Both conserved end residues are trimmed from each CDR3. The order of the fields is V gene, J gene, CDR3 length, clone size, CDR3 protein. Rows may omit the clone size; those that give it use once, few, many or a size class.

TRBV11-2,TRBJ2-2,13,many,ASSHSDLMSGELF
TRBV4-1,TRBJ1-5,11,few,ASSQGVLAPQH
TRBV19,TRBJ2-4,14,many,ASSRQGNPSKNIQY
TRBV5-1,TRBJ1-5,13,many,ASSSGLSSSQPQH
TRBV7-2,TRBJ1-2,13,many,ASSWGSAPNYGYT
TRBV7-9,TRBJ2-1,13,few,ASSPPGTIYNEQF
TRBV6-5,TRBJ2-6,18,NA,ASSFLAGTGGFSGANVLT
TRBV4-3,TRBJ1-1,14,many,ASSQGARHMNTEAF
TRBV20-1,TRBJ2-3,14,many,SARKEASLATDTQY
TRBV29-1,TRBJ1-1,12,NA,SAGRGGWNTEAF
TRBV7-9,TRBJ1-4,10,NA,ASSFPRGKLF
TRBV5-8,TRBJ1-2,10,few,ASSDGGDGYT
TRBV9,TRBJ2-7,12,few,ASSVSRLGEEQY
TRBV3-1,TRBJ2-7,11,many,ASSRTDAYEQY
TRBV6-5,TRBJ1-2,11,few,ASSYGSHYGYT
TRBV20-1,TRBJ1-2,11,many,SASGQGDYGYT
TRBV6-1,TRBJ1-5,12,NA,ASSKELSNQPQH
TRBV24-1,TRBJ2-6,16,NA,ATSDTRVSGSGANVLT
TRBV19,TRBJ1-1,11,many,ASNYGGRTEAF
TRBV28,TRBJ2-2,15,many,ASKTLTGSKNTGELF
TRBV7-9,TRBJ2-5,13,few,ASSFTLDSQETQY
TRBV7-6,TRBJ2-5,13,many,ASRPDTLYQETQY
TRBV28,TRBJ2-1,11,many,ASNLGIGNEQF
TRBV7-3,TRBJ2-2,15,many,ASSLGRSTANTGELF
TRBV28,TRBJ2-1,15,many,ASSSTTDRGTYNEQF
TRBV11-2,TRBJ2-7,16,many,ASSPRTSGRAGFGEQY
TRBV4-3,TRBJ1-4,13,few,ASSQDQGGRGKLF
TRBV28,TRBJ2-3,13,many,ASTLTSTGTDTQY
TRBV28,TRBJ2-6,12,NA,ASSLAFGANVLT
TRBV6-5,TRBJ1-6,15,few,ASSYGGRDSLNSPLH
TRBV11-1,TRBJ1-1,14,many,ASSLRADPMNTEAF
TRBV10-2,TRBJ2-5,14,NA,ASSAGLTAPLTTQY
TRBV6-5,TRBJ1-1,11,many,ASSYLSNTEAF
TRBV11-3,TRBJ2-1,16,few,ASSPGGIQGFSYNEQF
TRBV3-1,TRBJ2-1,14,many,ASSHFTQHAYNEQF
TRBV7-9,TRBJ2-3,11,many,ASGSGGTDTQY
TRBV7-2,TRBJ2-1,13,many,ASRPDGSSYNEQF
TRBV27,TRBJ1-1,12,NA,ASSFVGAPTEAF
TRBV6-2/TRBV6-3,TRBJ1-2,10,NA,ASSYAMRGYT
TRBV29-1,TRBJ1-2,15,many,SAQAPGQGTRKDGYT